The source of this T cell receptor beta chain is a study of T cell repertoires and Cas9 in healthy adults listed by TCRdb under 2018. Turning to the overall study: Multi-effector potency, cytotoxicity and lineage determination within the CD4 and CD8 compartments were characterized for SpCas9-reactive T cells. The study looked at preexisting T cell immunity to the Streptococcus pyogenes Cas9 nuclease (SpCas9), which is used in CRISPR gene editing.

Overall study results and their limits: SpCas9-reactive regulatory T cells were reported to mitigate proliferation and function of SpCas9-reactive effector T cells in vitro.

V has 4 bases trimmed and J has 0 bases trimmed; junction bases matching no gene number 11. The germline V gene yields SGHRS for CDR1 and YFSETQ for CDR2. Its CDR3 holds 18 amino acids, cysteine through phenylalanine. The CDR3 DNA has 54 bases and is translated from base 1. All of the donors in the study were healthy humans. The library relied on the immunoSEQ multiplex PCR assay. What TCRdb holds here is the immuneACCESS table cut down to in-frame rearrangements. Part of the clones is not present; checked against another copy, under half of the missing clones reflect an unresolved V gene, and the others are unexplained. The sample records 22,000 or so clones, roughly 92% of which are singletons. The top ten clones comprise roughly 0.76% of the sample. For this clone: The clone's antigen remains unknown. No much larger clone exists at a distance of one base, and base qualities are not known.

This chain is built from TRBV5-1 and TRBJ2-4; TRBD2 lines up with 9 middle nucleotides. Sequenced material: CD4+ effector T cells (CD127+, CD25-, CD137-, CD154-) from PBMCs; culture status not recorded. The sequence derives from a human donor in good health. The DNA is as follows: TGCGCCAGCAGCCCCGGGGTAGCGGGGGCTTTAGCCAAAAACATTCAGTACTTC. Translated, this is CASSPGVAGALAKNIQYF.